Listed below are T cell receptor beta chains from one sample, sequenced in a study of T cell responses to AZD1222 COVID-19 vaccine. Clones were sequenced by immunoSEQ multiplex PCR, and TCRdb holds only the in-frame ones, with some missing. The sample lists 150,000 to 200,000 clones; approximately 90% were seen once. Sequencing was performed on peripheral blood, taken 28 days after the second AZD1222 dose. The receptors come from an adult who received the AZD1222 COVID-19 vaccine. Each CDR3 is given with its conserved first and last residue. D genes are given only for firm matches. Not every row has a clone size; where given, it reads once, few, many or a size class.

TRBD2	TRBV5-4	NA	TRBJ2-7	TGTGCCAGCAGCGTACCTCTAGCGGGGGGCTCCTACGAGCAGTACTTC	CASSVPLAGGSYEQYF
TRBD2	TRBV5-4	NA	TRBJ2-2	TGTGCCAGCTCGGGAGGTACCGGGGAGCTGTTTTTT	CASSGGTGELFF
NA	TRBV27	NA	TRBJ1-6	TGTGCCAGCAGCCCCGGAAGAGTGGGCAATTCACCCCTCCACTTT	CASSPGRVGNSPLHF
NA	TRBV27	NA	TRBJ1-6	TGTGCCAGCAGTTGGGGGGCTTGGGATTCACCCCTCCACTTT	CASSWGAWDSPLHF
TRBD1	TRBV19	NA	TRBJ1-4	TGTGCCAGTAGTACGGGACAGGGACGTGAAAAACTGTTTTTT	CASSTGQGREKLFF
NA	TRBV2	NA	TRBJ1-1	TGTGCCAGCAGTGAAAACAGACAAAGGGCTGCTTTCTTT	CASSENRQRAAFF
NA	TRBV7-9	NA	TRBJ1-1	TGTGCCAGCAGCCCTAAGCCCTTGAACACTGAAGCTTTCTTT	CASSPKPLNTEAFF
TRBD1	TRBV18	NA	TRBJ1-1	TGTGCCAGCTCACCACAAAGGACAGGGGGCGGGATGAACACTGAAGCTTTCTTT	CASSPQRTGGGMNTEAFF
NA	TRBV6-2/TRBV6-3	NA	TRBJ2-7	TGTGCCAGCAGCGACGCCCTCCGGGGGATCACCTACGAGCAGTACTTC	CASSDALRGITYEQYF
TRBD1	TRBV5-8	NA	TRBJ2-7	TGTGCCAGCATTAAATACAGGGGCAACTACGAGCAGTACTTC	CASIKYRGNYEQYF
NA	TRBV7-9	once	TRBJ2-7	TGTGCCAGCAGCTTTAACTCCTTGGGGGAGCAGTACTTC	CASSFNSLGEQYF
NA	TRBV10-3	NA	TRBJ1-3	TGTGCCATCAGTGTTGGGGGGGTGAGTGGAAACACCATATATTTT	CAISVGGVSGNTIYF
NA	TRBV15	NA	TRBJ2-7	TGTGCCACCAGCAGAGAATTGGGGATCTACGAGCAGTACTTC	CATSRELGIYEQYF
TRBD1	TRBV19	NA	TRBJ2-1	TGTGCCAGTAGTAACGGACAGGGGGCTCGTGGGGAGCAGTTCTTC	CASSNGQGARGEQFF
NA	TRBV7-9	NA	TRBJ1-3	TGTGCCAGCAGCTCTTTGACAGGAGGAAACACCATATATTTT	CASSSLTGGNTIYF
NA	TRBV7-9	NA	TRBJ1-3	TGTGCCAGCAGCTTAGGGGCAGGAAACACCATATATTTT	CASSLGAGNTIYF
NA	TRBV10-2	NA	TRBJ1-1	TGCGCCAGCAGTGTGGTAGGCTCGAACACTGAAGCTTTCTTT	CASSVVGSNTEAFF
TRBD1	TRBV19	NA	TRBJ1-4	TGTGCCAGTAGGCCCACGGACAGGTGGAATGAAAAACTGTTTTTT	CASRPTDRWNEKLFF
NA	TRBV19	NA	TRBJ1-2	TGTGCCAGTAGTATCCCAAACGGGACTCACTATGGCTACACCTTC	CASSIPNGTHYGYTF
TRBD1	TRBV12-3/TRBV12-4	NA	TRBJ1-2	TGTGCCAGCAGCCAGGGGGCTGGTGGCTACACCTTC	CASSQGAGGYTF
NA	TRBV10-3	NA	TRBJ2-2	TGTGCCATCAGGGGCCAGGGCAACACCGGGGAGCTGTTTTTT	CAIRGQGNTGELFF
TRBD1	TRBV10-3	NA	TRBJ1-3	TGTGCCATCAGCCCCCCGACAGGGAGTATTGGAAACACCATATATTTT	CAISPPTGSIGNTIYF
NA	TRBV15	NA	TRBJ1-2	TGTGCCACCAGCAGAGCGCTTCGGGGGTCAAGAGGCTATGGCTACACCTTC	CATSRALRGSRGYGYTF
TRBD1	TRBV6-5	NA	TRBJ2-2	TGTGCCATCCGAGACGGGACAGGGAACACCGGGGAGCTGTTTTTT	CAIRDGTGNTGELFF
TRBD2	TRBV5-4	NA	TRBJ2-5	TGTGCCAGCGCGTTCGGGGGGTCCAAAGAGACCCAGTACTTC	CASAFGGSKETQYF
NA	TRBV15	NA	TRBJ2-5	TGTGCCACCAGCAGAGATAATTCGCTGAGAAAAGAGACCCAGTACTTC	CATSRDNSLRKETQYF
TRBD1	TRBV7-2	NA	TRBJ1-5	TGTGCCAGCAGCCCCTGGGACAGCGCGGATCAGCCCCAGCATTTT	CASSPWDSADQPQHF
NA	TRBV5-1	NA	TRBJ2-7	TGCGCCAGCAGCTCGGGGGGCTCCTCCGAGCAGTACTTC	CASSSGGSSEQYF
TRBD1	TRBV18	NA	TRBJ1-2	TGTGCCAGCTCACCAGGGACAGCTGCTAACTATGGCTACACCTTC	CASSPGTAANYGYTF